This TCR beta chain emerged from a study of sequential checkpoint blockade in melanoma. The wider study: Patients were randomized 1:1 to nivolumab-then-ipilimumab or ipilimumab-then-nivolumab first-line. Maintenance nivolumab came after either treatment sequence.

Treatment denoted: randomized to nivolumab then ipilimumab (arm A) or the reverse (arm B). None of the patients previously received DNA-damaging chemotherapy. Sorted cells were live CD3+CD8+, lacking CD19 and CD56, from PBMCs. This CDR3 spans 17 amino acids. Germline lookup yields CDR1 SGHDT and CDR2 YYEEEE. The assay was immunoSEQ multiplex PCR, and TCRdb's table has in-frame clones only and misses some. Among about 9,100 clones listed, around 71% were seen once. The chain uses TRBV5-6 and TRBJ2-5; 7 positions match TRBD2. The J call may not be correct, given that the DNA end is closer to TRBJ2-7. Sequencing used CD8+ T cells sorted from blood (inferred from file names), obtained from a patient given nivolumab and ipilimumab in sequence. The sequence was obtained from a human donor with melanoma. The CDR3 DNA sequence: TGTGCCAGCAGCTCCGGATATAGGGAGGGGCCCACCTACGAGCAGTACTTC. Amino acid sequence: CASSSGYREGPTYEQYF.